This T cell receptor (beta chain) comes out of a study of cytomegalovirus exposure and HLA in healthy donors. Study-level points and caveats: Another analysis was done later, and it associated approximately 17,000 TCR beta sequences with HLA alleles at 0.05 false discovery rate. Highly shared variants forming one cluster were likely a sequencing artifact.

The V gene's germline CDR1 is SGHRS and CDR2 YFSETQ. J lost 6 bases, V lost 0 bases, and 9 bases had no gene match. The CDR3 has 16 amino acids. This clone was observed once. Its target is not known. PCR primers comprised 60 Vbeta and 13 Jbeta primers. Clones were sequenced by immunoSEQ multiplex PCR, and TCRdb holds only the in-frame ones, with some missing. The sample has 160,000 or so clones; 75% to 90% are singletons. The V call is TRBV5-1, the J call TRBJ2-3; 8 nucleotides agree with TRBD2. The receptor's source is a woman under 30 in good health and CMV-seronegative. Sequencing was carried out using PBMCs. CDR3 sequence (DNA): TGCGCCAGCAGCTTGGTGACGGGGGGGGCGAGCGATACGCAGTATTTT. This sequence encodes CASSLVTGGASDTQYF.